The entry below gives a single T cell receptor (beta chain) sequence along with its context. Which antigen it targets is not known. No base qualities exist here, and no much larger clone lies one base off it. As encoded in the germline V gene, CDR1 is MGHRA while CDR2 is YSYEKL. The junction shows trimming of 4 bases on V and 6 bases on J, and the gene matches do not reach 11 bases of it. Counted from cysteine to phenylalanine, this CDR3 has 16 amino acids. Only the CDR3 DNA is retained, 48 bases long and in frame from the first base. This entry belongs to a study of blood T cell repertoires in COVID-19 (TCRdb year 2020). Study-level background: Samples from collaborators originated in the United States, Italy and Spain and spanned both the acute and convalescent phases of COVID-19. Deeply sampled blood TCRbeta repertoires from subjects exposed to, actively infected with, or recovered from COVID-19 were included in the dataset. The samples were drawn from the first 160 participants of the ongoing ImmuneRACE study and from 1,254 subjects provided by 6 global collaborators. A freely available public database, intended as a resource for researchers studying the immune response to SARS-CoV-2, is where the repertoires were released. The prospective study material was composed of cDNA or gDNA derived from T cells, B-cell-depleted T cells, or PBMCs. Where available, HLA class I and class II types were obtained from metadata supplied by the sample provider rather than from assay-based typing. A de-identified subject ID, COVID-19 status, age in years and sex were almost always included in the sample metadata. Beyond this particular receptor, the publication reports: Clinical and demographic metadata were provided uncurated, with the amount varying by source and participant.

TCRbeta CDR3 regions were amplified from genomic DNA by means of the immunoSEQ Assay, a bias-controlled multiplex PCR. The authors' analysis ran thus. Within the assay, amplification of reference gene primers was used to estimate how many nucleated cells each sample contained. To quantify the absolute abundance of each unique TCRbeta CDR3 rearrangement, sequence reads were collapsed and filtered. For each sample, productive Simpson clonality was calculated as the square root of Simpson's diversity index over productive rearrangements. Drawn from immuneACCESS, this table holds only the in-frame rearrangements with V and J called that TCRdb kept. Clones are partly lost; checked studies trace under half to an unresolved V gene and leave the rest unexplained. That table supplies the V and J calls and clone size; D and trimming were determined from the DNA. In all, the sample holds about 200,000 clones, and around 80% of those were seen once. The top ten hold approximately 5.3% of the sample.

Whole blood was collected in K2EDTA tubes by collaborating institutions according to the institutions' own protocols. For TCRbeta analysis, collaborator samples were shipped as frozen whole blood, as isolated PBMCs, or as DNA extracted from either sample type. The sequencing sample was made of peripheral blood. The sequence is built from TRBV4-1 and TRBJ2-1, with 8 bases aligning to TRBD1. The origin of this receptor is a human donor in a cohort sampled during active COVID-19. Read as DNA, the sequence is TGCGCCAGCAGCCTAACAGGGGGAAGGAGCGTCAATGAGCAGTTCTTC. This codes for CASSLTGGRSVNEQFF.